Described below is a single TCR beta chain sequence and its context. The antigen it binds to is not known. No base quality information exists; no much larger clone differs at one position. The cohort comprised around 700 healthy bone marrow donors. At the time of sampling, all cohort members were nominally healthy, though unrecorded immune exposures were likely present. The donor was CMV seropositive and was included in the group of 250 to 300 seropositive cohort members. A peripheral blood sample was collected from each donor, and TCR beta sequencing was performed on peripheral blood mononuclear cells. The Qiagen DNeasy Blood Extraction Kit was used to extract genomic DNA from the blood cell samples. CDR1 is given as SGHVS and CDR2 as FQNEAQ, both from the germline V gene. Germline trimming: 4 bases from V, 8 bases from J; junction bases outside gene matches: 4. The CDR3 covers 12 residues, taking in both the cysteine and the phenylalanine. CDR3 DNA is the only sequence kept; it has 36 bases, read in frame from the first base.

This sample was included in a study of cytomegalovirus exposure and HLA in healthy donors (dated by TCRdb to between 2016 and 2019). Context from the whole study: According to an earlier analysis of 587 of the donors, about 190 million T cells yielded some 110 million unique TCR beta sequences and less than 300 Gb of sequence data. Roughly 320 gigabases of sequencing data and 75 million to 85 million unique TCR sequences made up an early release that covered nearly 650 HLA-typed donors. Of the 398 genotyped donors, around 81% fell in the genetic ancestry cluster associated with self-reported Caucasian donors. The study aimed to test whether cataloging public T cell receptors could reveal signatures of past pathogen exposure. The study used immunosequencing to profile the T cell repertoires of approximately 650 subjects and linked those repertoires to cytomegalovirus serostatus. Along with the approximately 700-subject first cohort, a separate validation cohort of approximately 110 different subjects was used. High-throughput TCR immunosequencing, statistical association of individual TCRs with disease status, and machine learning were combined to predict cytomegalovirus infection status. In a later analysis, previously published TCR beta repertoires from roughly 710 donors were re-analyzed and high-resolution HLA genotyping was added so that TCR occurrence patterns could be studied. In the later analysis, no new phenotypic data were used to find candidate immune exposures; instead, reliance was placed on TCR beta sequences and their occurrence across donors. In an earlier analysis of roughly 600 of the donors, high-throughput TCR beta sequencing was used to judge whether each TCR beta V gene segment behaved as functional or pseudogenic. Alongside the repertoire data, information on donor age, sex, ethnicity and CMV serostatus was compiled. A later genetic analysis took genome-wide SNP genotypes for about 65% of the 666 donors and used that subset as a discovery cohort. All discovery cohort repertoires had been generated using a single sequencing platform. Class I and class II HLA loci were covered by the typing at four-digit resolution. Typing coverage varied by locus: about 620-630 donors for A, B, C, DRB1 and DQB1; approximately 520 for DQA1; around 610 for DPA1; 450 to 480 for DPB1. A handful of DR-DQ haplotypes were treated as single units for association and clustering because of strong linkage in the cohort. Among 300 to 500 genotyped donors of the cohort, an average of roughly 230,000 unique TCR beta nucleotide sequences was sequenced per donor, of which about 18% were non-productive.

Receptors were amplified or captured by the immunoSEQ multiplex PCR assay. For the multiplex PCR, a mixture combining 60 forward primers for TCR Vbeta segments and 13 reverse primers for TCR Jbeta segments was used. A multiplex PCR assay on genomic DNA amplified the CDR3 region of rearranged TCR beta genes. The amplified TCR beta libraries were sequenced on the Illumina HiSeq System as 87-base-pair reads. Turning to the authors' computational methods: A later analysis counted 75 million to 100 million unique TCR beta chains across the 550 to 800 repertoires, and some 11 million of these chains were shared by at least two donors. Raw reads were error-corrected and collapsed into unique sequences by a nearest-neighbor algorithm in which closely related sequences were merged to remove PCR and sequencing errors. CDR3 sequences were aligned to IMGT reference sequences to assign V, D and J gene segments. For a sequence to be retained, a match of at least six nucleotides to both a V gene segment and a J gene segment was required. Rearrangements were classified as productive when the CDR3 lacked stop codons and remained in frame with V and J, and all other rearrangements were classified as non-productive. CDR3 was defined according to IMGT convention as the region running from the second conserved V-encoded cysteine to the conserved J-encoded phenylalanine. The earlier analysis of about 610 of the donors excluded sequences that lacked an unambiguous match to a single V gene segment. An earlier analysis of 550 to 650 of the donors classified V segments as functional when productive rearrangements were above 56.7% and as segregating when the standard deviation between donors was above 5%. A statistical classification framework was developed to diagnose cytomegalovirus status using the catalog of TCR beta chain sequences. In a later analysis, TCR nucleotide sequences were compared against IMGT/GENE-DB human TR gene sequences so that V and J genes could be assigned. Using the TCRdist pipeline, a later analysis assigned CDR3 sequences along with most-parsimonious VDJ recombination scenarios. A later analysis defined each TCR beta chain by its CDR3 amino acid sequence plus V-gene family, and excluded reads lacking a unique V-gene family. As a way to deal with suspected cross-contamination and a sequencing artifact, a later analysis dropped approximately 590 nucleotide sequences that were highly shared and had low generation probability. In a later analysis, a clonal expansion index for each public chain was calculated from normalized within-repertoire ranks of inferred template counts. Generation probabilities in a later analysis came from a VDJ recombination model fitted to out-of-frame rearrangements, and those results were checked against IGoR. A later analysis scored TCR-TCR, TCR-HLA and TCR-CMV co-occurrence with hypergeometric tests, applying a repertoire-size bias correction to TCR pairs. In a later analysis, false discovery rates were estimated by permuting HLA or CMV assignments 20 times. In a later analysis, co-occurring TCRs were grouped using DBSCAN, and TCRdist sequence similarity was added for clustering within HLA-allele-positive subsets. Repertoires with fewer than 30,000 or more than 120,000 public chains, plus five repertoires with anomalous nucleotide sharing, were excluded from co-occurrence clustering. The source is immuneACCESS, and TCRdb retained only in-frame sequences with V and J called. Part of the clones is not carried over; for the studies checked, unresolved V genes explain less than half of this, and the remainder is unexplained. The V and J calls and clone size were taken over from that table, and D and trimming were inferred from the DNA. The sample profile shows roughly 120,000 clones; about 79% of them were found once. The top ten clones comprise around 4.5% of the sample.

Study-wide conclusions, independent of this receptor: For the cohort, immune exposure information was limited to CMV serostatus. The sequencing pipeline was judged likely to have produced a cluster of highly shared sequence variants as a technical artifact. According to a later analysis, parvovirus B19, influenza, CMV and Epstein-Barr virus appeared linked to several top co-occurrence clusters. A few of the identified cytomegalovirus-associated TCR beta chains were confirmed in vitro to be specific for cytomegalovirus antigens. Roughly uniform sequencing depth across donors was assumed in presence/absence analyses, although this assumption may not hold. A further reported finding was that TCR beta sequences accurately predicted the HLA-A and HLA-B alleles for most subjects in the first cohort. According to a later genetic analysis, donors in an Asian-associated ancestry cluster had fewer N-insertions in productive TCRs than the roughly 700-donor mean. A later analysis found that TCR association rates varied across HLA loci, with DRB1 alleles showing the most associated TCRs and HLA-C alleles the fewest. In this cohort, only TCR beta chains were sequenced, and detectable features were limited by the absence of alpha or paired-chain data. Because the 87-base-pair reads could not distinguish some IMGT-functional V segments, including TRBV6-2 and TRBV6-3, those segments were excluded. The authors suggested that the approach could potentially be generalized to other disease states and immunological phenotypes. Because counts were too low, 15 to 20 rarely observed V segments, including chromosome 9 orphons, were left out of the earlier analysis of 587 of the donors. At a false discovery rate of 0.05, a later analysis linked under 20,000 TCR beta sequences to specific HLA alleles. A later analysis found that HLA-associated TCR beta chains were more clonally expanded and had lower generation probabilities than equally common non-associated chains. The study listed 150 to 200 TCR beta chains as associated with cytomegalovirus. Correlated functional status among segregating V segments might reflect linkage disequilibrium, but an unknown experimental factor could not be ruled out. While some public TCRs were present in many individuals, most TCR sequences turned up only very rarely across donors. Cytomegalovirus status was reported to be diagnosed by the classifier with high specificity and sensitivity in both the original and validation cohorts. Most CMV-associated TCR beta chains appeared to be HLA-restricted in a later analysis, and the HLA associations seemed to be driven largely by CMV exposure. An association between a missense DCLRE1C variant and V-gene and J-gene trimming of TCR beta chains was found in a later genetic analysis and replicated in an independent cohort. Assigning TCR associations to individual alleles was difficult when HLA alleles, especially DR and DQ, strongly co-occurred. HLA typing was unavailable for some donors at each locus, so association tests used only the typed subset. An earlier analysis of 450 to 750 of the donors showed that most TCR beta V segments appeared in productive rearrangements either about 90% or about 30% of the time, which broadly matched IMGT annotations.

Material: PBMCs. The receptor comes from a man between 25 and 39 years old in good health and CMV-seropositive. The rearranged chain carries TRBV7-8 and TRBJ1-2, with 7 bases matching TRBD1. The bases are TGTGCCAGCAGCTCTAACAGGGGCGGCTACACCTTC. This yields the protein CASSSNRGGYTF.